This T cell receptor beta chain was obtained from a study of blood T cell repertoires in COVID-19. A single count supports this clone. Measured with immunoSEQ multiplex PCR; TCRdb has only the in-frame clones, and not every one. This sample yields tens of thousands of clones, of which 82% are seen a single time; around 21% belongs to the top ten. The CDR3 runs to 13 residues. Germline CDR1 MNHNY, CDR2 SVGAGI (reference sequence). Trimming stripped 6 bases from V and 4 bases from J, with 10 bases between. V gene TRBV6-6 combines with J gene TRBJ2-1, with a tentative D call TRBD1 (6 bases). Sequences were obtained from peripheral blood. This receptor was identified in a woman aged 55-70 years with acute or convalescent COVID-19. CDR3 in amino acids: CASRQDRYNEQFF. CDR3 DNA: TGTGCCAGCAGGCAAGACAGGTACAATGAGCAGTTCTTC.